This entry lists 20 T cell receptor beta chains sequenced from one sample in a study of T cells in Graves' hyperthyroidism and ophthalmopathy. There were TCR beta CDR3 regions amplified from RNA transcripts. An initial round of RT-PCR targeting the TCR CDR3 relied on the HTBI primer set. TCRdb recomputed calls from the multiplex PCR reads with MiXCR, one row per CDR3 protein. The profile shows about 250,000 distinct CDR3 sequences, roughly a quarter of them singletons. The specimen sequenced was blood. These receptors originate from a woman aged 40 to 50 with Graves' ophthalmopathy.

This clonotype was detected ten times or more. This rearrangement joins TRBV12-3 or TRBV12-4 to TRBJ1-5; possible D gene TRBD1, 5 bases. Trimming pared 5 bases from V and 6 bases from J, leaving 17 bases between. The CDR3 spans 15 residues. The CDR3 sequence: CASSLGAGRVQPQHF. Here the CDR3 DNA reads TGTGCCAGCAGTCTAGGTGCAGGGCGAGTTCAGCCCCAGCATTTT.

The rearrangement uses TRBV15 and TRBJ2-7; the D is unclear. This CDR3 has 13 amino acids. Germline V gene lookup returns CDR1 LNHNV and CDR2 YYDKDF (reference sequence). Trimming shortened V by 6 bases and J by 3 bases, and 12 bases separated the two germline ends. CDR3: CATRLTPYYEQYF. The CDR3 region has the DNA TGTGCCACCAGGCTGACACCGTACTACGAGCAGTACTTC.

This clonotype was detected ten times or more. This rearrangement joins TRBV10-1 to TRBJ2-7; 9 nucleotides agree with TRBD2. CDR3 length: 21 residues. Looked up from germline, CDR1 is WNHNN and CDR2 is SYGVQD (reference sequence). V lost 3 bases to trimming and J lost 3 bases; unmatched junction nucleotides: 24. CDR3 sequence: CASSDPHLGQPVAGDGYEQYF. Written as DNA, the CDR3 is TGCGCCAGCAGTGACCCCCATCTCGGACAGCCCGTAGCGGGAGACGGCTACGAGCAGTACTTC.

There are many counts of this clonotype. The V gene is TRBV10-3, the J gene TRBJ1-1, with 8 bases identical to TRBD1. The CDR3 covers 16 residues. After removal of 5 bases from V and 1 base from J, the junction contained 9 bases not matched to a gene. Germline values: CDR1 ENHRY, CDR2 SYGVKD. The CDR3 region is CAISPGPGTGNTEAFF. Written as DNA, the CDR3 is TGTGCCATCAGTCCGGGTCCCGGGACAGGGAACACTGAAGCTTTCTTT.

This clonotype was detected only a few times. Being one base from a much bigger clone, this may be a read error. The chain uses TRBV5-1 and TRBJ1-1; 8 bases are a match to TRBD1. The CDR3 consists of 13 residues. Germline V gives CDR1 SGHRS, CDR2 YFSETQ. The J segment lost 4 bases and the V segment lost 5 bases, leaving 4 bases of the junction unmatched. CDR3 sequence reads: CASSDTGGTEAFF. DNA of the CDR3: TGCGCCAGCAGTGACACAGGGGGCACTGAAGCTTTCTTT.

This clonotype was counted many times. The CDR3 DNA is TGTGCCAGCAGTTTATGGGATAGCAATCAGCCCCAGCATTTT. This codes for CASSLWDSNQPQHF. The chain combines TRBV28 with TRBJ1-5; the D is unclear. Germline CDR1 MDHEN, CDR2 SYDVKM. V lost 0 bases and J lost 0, with 3 bases in between. The CDR3 totals 14 residues.

The rearrangement links TRBV6-1 to TRBJ1-5; D ambiguous. Germline loops: CDR1 MNHNS, CDR2 SASEGT. V lost 3 bases and J 0 bases, leaving 6 bases between the germline ends. The CDR3 spans 14 residues. The CDR3 nucleotides read TGTGCCAGCAGTGAGATGTTTAGCAATCAGCCCCAGCATTTT. This translates into CASSEMFSNQPQHF.

CDR3 region: CASRTTEETQYF. For the CDR3, the DNA is TGTGCCAGCAGGACTACAGAAGAGACCCAGTACTTC. The V gene is TRBV6-2 or TRBV6-3, the J gene TRBJ2-5; tentatively, D is TRBD2 (5 bases). The CDR3 is 12 amino acids. Trimming removed 6 bases from V and 3 bases from J, with 8 bases in between. Germline lookup yields CDR1 MNHEY and CDR2 SVGEGT.

In its sample, this clonotype was seen many times. The chain employs TRBV5-1 and TRBJ1-2; D is possibly TRBD1 (6 bases). Germline CDR1 SGHRS, CDR2 YFSETQ. This CDR3 is 15 amino acids long. V lost 0 bases and J 3 bases, leaving 12 bases between the germline ends. This CDR3 is CASSLAGQRHYGYTF. Here the CDR3 DNA reads TGCGCCAGCAGCTTGGCAGGACAGCGTCACTATGGCTACACCTTC.

The chain employs TRBV28 and TRBJ1-1; D might be TRBD1 (5 bases). This CDR3 contains 14 residues. Trimming shortened V by 5 bases and J by 5 bases, and 15 bases separated the two germline ends. Per the germline V gene, CDR1 is MDHEN and CDR2 is SYDVKM. CDR3 in DNA: TGTGCCAGCAGTCAGGGAGGGCGACGGACTGAAGCTTTCTTT. It translates to CASSQGGRRTEAFF.

At least ten counts were recorded for this clonotype. This chain connects TRBV7-9 to TRBJ2-7; D gene ambiguous. This CDR3 is 14 amino acids long. V was pared by 0 bases and J by 2 bases, with 8 bases between. From germline, CDR1 is SEHNR and CDR2 FQNEAQ (reference sequence). DNA of the CDR3: TGTGCCAGCAGCTTAGCTATGGTTACCTACGAGCAGTACTTC. Its translation: CASSLAMVTYEQYF.

The sample holds many counts of this clonotype. The rearrangement links TRBV4-2 to TRBJ2-5, with 8 bases identical to TRBD2. This CDR3 spans 15 amino acids. With 6 bases clipped from V and 5 bases from J, the junction kept 11 bases outside the gene matches. CDR1 is LGHNA and CDR2 is YNFKEQ in the germline V gene. CDR3 sequence: CASSPTGTSRETQYF. The CDR3 region has the DNA TGTGCCAGCAGTCCTACCGGGACTAGTCGCGAGACCCAGTACTTC.

This clonotype was seen many times. The chain joins TRBV20-1 to TRBJ2-2, with unresolved D. The CDR3 covers 12 residues. Germline CDR1 reads DFQATT; CDR2 reads SNEGSKA (reference sequence). Trimming took off 0 bases at V and 10 bases at J, with 9 bases between the two ends. This CDR3 reads CSARDQSEELFF. The CDR3 DNA follows: TGCAGTGCTAGAGATCAAAGCGAGGAGCTGTTTTTT.

The table lists this clonotype with many counts. This chain joins TRBV28 and TRBJ2-5; maybe TRBD1 (6 bases). Trimming pared 7 bases from V and 4 bases from J, leaving 13 bases between. This CDR3 spans 13 amino acids. Looked up from germline, CDR1 is MDHEN and CDR2 is SYDVKM. This CDR3 reads CASKDRPRETQYF. Here the CDR3 DNA reads TGTGCCAGCAAGGACAGACCACGAGAGACCCAGTACTTC.

The J gene is TRBJ2-7, the V gene TRBV9; no clear D gene. This CDR3 is 15 amino acids long. The V gene's germline CDR1 is SGDLS and CDR2 YYNGEE. The V gene lost 1 base and the J gene lost 6 bases, with 17 bases spanning the gap. The CDR3 DNA sequence: TGTGCCAGCAGCGTAACTGGGAAAACCGAAACCGAGCAGTACTTC. Translation gives CASSVTGKTETEQYF.

This clonotype was seen ten or more times. The chain has TRBV11-1 and TRBJ1-1, with a weak D call TRBD1 (5 bases). Trimming left V 0 bases short and J 1 base short, with 24 bases between. Germline V lookup: CDR1 SGHAT, CDR2 FQDESV (reference sequence). CDR3 size: 20 residues. Here the CDR3 DNA reads TGTGCCAGCAGCTTAGCGGCAGGGAGAGGTATCAGTAGCGGGAACACTGAAGCTTTCTTT. Translating gives CASSLAAGRGISSGNTEAFF.

This clonotype appeared many times. The chain has TRBV20-1 and TRBJ2-5, with D perhaps TRBD1 (5 bases). Germline CDR1 is DFQATT and CDR2 is SNEGSKA (reference sequence). The CDR3 consists of 13 residues. Trimming removed 0 bases from V and 2 bases from J, with 7 bases in between. The CDR3 nucleotides are TGCAGTGCTAGAGAAAGGGGACAAGAGACCCAGTACTTC. It yields the protein CSARERGQETQYF.

The rearrangement joins TRBV6-1 to TRBJ2-7, with D tentatively TRBD2 (6 bases). V was trimmed by 7 bases and J by 6 bases, leaving 19 bases between them. The germline V gene has CDR1 MNHNS and CDR2 SASEGT. This CDR3 contains 14 residues. The chain's CDR3 is CASTDPGERGEQYF. The CDR3 DNA sequence: TGTGCCAGCACTGACCCGGGGGAAAGGGGCGAGCAGTACTTC.

This clonotype was picked up many times. In DNA form, the CDR3 reads TGCGCCAGCAGCTTGGTGGGAAGGGACAGGGGAAAACATAGCAATCAGCCCCAGCATTTT. Translated: CASSLVGRDRGKHSNQPQHF. The chain uses TRBV5-1 and TRBJ1-5, with 10 bases matching TRBD1. With 0 bases clipped from V and 0 bases from J, the junction kept 12 bases outside the gene matches. The length of the CDR3 is 20 residues. Germline V CDR1 and CDR2: SGHRS, YFSETQ. Supplemented by reference TRBV5-1 and TRBJ1-5, the full variable domain reads KAGVTQTPRYLIKTRGQQVTLSCSPISGHRSVSWYQQTPGQGLQFLFEYFSETQRNKGNFPGRFSGRQFSNSRSEMNVSTLELGDSALYLCASSLVGRDRGKHSNQPQHFGDGTRLSIL.

The chain joins TRBV28 to TRBJ1-1; D is ambiguous. Trimming stripped 8 bases from V and 0 bases from J, with 4 bases between. The germline CDR1 and CDR2 sequences are MDHEN and SYDVKM. The CDR3 covers 11 residues. The CDR3: CASELNTEAFF. CDR3 nucleotides: TGTGCCAGCGAGTTGAACACTGAAGCTTTCTTT.